This T cell receptor beta chain was recovered during a study of blood T cell repertoires in COVID-19. Germline V gene lookup returns CDR1 SGHRS and CDR2 YFSETQ. Trimming pared 0 bases from V and 8 bases from J, leaving 20 bases between. The CDR3 has 16 residues. Per the original data handling: Amplification from reference gene primers served as the basis for estimated nucleated cell counts. The method was immunoSEQ multiplex PCR; TCRdb's version includes in-frame clones alone and lacks a portion of them. D and trimming were read from the DNA, whereas the V and J calls and clone size are those reported in that table. The table records roughly 230,000 clones, around 83% of them present only once.

The sample consisted of peripheral blood. The receptor was derived from a woman aged 45-65 years with acute or convalescent COVID-19. The V call is TRBV5-1, the J call TRBJ1-2; D is possibly TRBD1 (5 bases). CDR3 sequence reads: CASSLVDPQQGEGYTF. As DNA, the CDR3 is TGCGCCAGCAGCTTGGTAGATCCCCAGCAGGGTGAGGGCTACACCTTC.